Detailed here is one T cell receptor (beta chain). These data come from a study of blood T cell repertoires in COVID-19. In the study overall: Sample material is recorded as cDNA or gDNA derived from T cells, B-cell-depleted T cells, or PBMCs.

V gave up 1 base and J gave up 2 bases, with 8 bases separating them. The germline CDR1 and CDR2 sequences are SEHNR and FQNEAQ (reference sequence). The CDR3 extends over 14 amino acids. TCRdb's copy holds only in-frame clones and misses some; the assay was immunoSEQ multiplex PCR. The table lists hundreds of thousands of clones, around 89% of them singletons. Each recovered donor of Cohort 3 presented with two negative PCRs, clearance, or symptom resolution. This TCR came from a woman between 18 and 29 years old who had recovered from COVID-19. The material sequenced was PBMCs or T cells enriched from blood (not recorded which). The chain recombines TRBV7-9 with TRBJ1-2, with no clear D. The CDR3 here is CASSLGARNYGYTF. CDR3 DNA: TGTGCCAGCAGCTTAGGCGCCAGGAACTATGGCTACACCTTC.